This T cell receptor (beta chain) was found in a study of blood T cell repertoires in COVID-19. In the original processing: Reference gene primer amplification in the assay estimated nucleated cell counts. Only in-frame clones appear in the TCRdb table, and some are missing; sequencing was by immunoSEQ multiplex PCR. From that table come the V and J calls and clone size; the DNA was used to work out D and trimming. This sample has fewer than 250,000 clones, with 89% found just once. Looked up from germline, CDR1 is ENHRY and CDR2 is SYGVKD. The CDR3 is 15 amino acids. Trimming removed 0 bases from V and 5 bases from J, with 13 bases in between. Assignments of participants to cohorts depended upon their own reported clinical history.

Material for sequencing was PBMCs or T cells enriched from blood (not recorded which). This sequence joins TRBV10-3 and TRBJ2-5, with a possible D match to TRBD2 (6 bases). This sequence originates from a young woman who had recovered from COVID-19. The CDR3 nucleotides are TGTGCCATCAGTGAGTCCTTAGGAGGGGAGGAGACCCAGTACTTC. Translating it yields CAISESLGGEETQYF.